These T cell receptor beta chains were read from a single sample in a study of blood T cells in healthy people across ages. MiXCR, applied by TCRdb to the 5' RACE reads, yields one record per CDR3 protein. The sample yields 1 million or so distinct CDR3 sequences, 20% to 25% seen once. These records were also assigned to another study, of T cells of mothers and their children.

Specimen: blood. Receptor source: a girl aged 2 to 10 in good health. CDR3s include the opening cysteine and the closing phenylalanine or tryptophan.

v_call cdr3_aa
TRBV6-2/TRBV6-3 CSGQSVYGYTF
TRBV4-2 CAGSQSNYGYTF
TRBV3-1 CASSPQGGTNEKLFF
TRBV7-9 CASSFAQGRLNEKLFF
TRBV12-3/TRBV12-4 CASSFSGAGQPQHF
TRBV28 CASIPSPGTGSNYSPLHF
TRBV5-1 CASSGHGTSGEETQYF
TRBV7-9 CASSLTLSSMRSTGELFF
TRBV6-5 CASNGDRSLYGYTF
TRBV12-3/TRBV12-4 CASSTTVNQPQHF
TRBV7-3 CASSLNGGADTQYF
TRBV24-1 CATSDLILRQVANYGHTF
TRBV5-1 CASSLESNQPQHF
TRBV7-3 CASRQTGHTEAFF
TRBV19 CASTYRGSNQPQHF
TRBV25-1 CASSERGGNTEAFF
TRBV7-9 CASSPPGQGPDTQYF
TRBV20-1 CSASRPGGGETQYF
TRBV5-1 CASSSSIGYEQYF
TRBV6-5 CASSYRRGLAKNIQYF
TRBV20-1 CSARAQGPTSILGLEQYF
TRBV11-2 CASSPNPETSGIYNEQFF
TRBV6-5 CASSPSTRQTYEQYF
TRBV6-2/TRBV6-3 CASSYTLDSLEYF
TRBV7-9 CALRLMSEGEQYF
TRBV7-9 CASSPWVGRADNEQFF
TRBV19 CASSSLGGGPSLTDTQYF
TRBV4-1 CASSQDLRSGIYNEQFF
TRBV6-6 CASISGNTIYF
TRBV24-1 CATSDLDAYGYTF
TRBV12-3/TRBV12-4 CASFRLNYGYTF
TRBV20-1 CSATRSSYEQYF
TRBV7-3 CASSSTPRVEKLFF
TRBV7-8 CASSPTNRDREETQYF
TRBV5-1 CASSLYSGIGETQYF
TRBV5-1 CASSSGQPTNEKLFF
TRBV7-9 CASSLATGVANTQYF
TRBV25-1 CASSDHRLTANTEAFF
TRBV28 CANSTTGLGQYF
TRBV20-1 CSARDEGFEQYF